The clone carrying this T cell receptor beta chain has a count of ten or more. One Seattle source followed patients from active infection through their disease course. This record belongs to a study of blood T cell repertoires in COVID-19. For the study at large: Sources were T cells, B-cell-depleted T cells, or PBMCs; the material itself was cDNA or gDNA.

In the authors' methods: Reference gene primer amplification yielded estimated nucleated cell counts. This table comes from immunoSEQ multiplex PCR, and its TCRdb copy is limited to in-frame clones, with some not included. The V and J calls and the clone size are those of that table, but D and trimming were determined from the DNA. Found here are fewer than 200,000 clones, approximately 90% of them singletons; the top ten hold roughly 5%. V was trimmed by 3 bases and J by 4 bases, leaving 14 bases between them. This CDR3 is built from 14 residues. Germline CDR1 is SGDLS and CDR2 is YYNGEE. The chain recombines TRBV9 with TRBJ2-7; D is possibly TRBD1 (5 bases). The sample consisted of peripheral blood. The source is a man aged 30 to 39 with COVID-19, enrolled during active disease. The DNA of the CDR3 is TGTGCCAGCAGCGATGGGCCAGGGCGTTACGAGCAGTACTTC. It encodes CASSDGPGRYEQYF.